These T cell receptor beta chains were read from a single sample in a study of control samples from healthy donors and cancer patients. The repertoire was sequenced with immunoSEQ multiplex PCR; TCRdb's copy has only in-frame clones and lacks some. The table has around 140,000 clones, about 90% seen once; the top ten hold under 4%. What was sequenced was blood. The receptors here all came from a man under 40 in good health. Both conserved end residues are part of each CDR3. A D gene is named only where the DNA matches it firmly. The listing skips clone size in some rows; elsewhere it reads once, few, many or a size class.

TRBV5-1	TRBJ1-2	TRBD1	NA	CASSVDRGRSGYTF	TGCGCCAGCAGCGTGGACAGGGGGCGATCGGGCTACACCTTC
TRBV5-4	TRBJ2-2	NA	NA	CASRRRSAPGELFF	TGTGCCAGCCGGCGAAGGTCCGCTCCCGGGGAGCTGTTTTTT
TRBV9	TRBJ1-4	TRBD1	NA	CASSTSSGQGYEKLFF	TGTGCCAGCAGCACCTCCTCAGGACAGGGATATGAAAAACTGTTTTTT
TRBV5-4	TRBJ1-5	NA	NA	CASSLAGEGNQPQHF	TGTGCCAGCAGCTTGGCGGGGGAGGGCAATCAGCCCCAGCATTTT
TRBV27	TRBJ1-6	NA	NA	CASGWEAALLHF	TGTGCCAGCGGATGGGAGGCCGCCCTCCTCCACTTT
TRBV28	TRBJ1-6	NA	NA	CASSFGRSSYNSPLHF	TGTGCCAGCAGTTTCGGACGGAGCTCCTATAATTCACCCCTCCACTTT
TRBV5-1	TRBJ1-4	NA	NA	CASSLRLQGESEKLFF	TGCGCCAGCAGCTTGCGGTTACAGGGTGAGAGTGAAAAACTGTTTTTT
TRBV5-1	TRBJ1-1	NA	NA	CASSLAGAGGNTEAFF	TGCGCCAGCAGCTTGGCCGGGGCTGGGGGAAACACTGAAGCTTTCTTT
TRBV20-1	TRBJ2-7	NA	NA	CSAYRVDEQYF	TGCAGTGCTTACAGGGTCGACGAGCAGTACTTC
TRBV27	TRBJ2-2	NA	NA	CASSLRVDGELFF	TGTGCCAGCAGTTTGAGAGTGGACGGGGAGCTGTTTTTT
TRBV10-1	TRBJ1-1	NA	NA	CASSENDVIAGRHTEAFF	TGCGCCAGCAGTGAGAATGATGTTATCGCGGGAAGGCACACTGAAGCTTTCTTT
TRBV11-2	TRBJ1-1	NA	NA	CASSPRYRENTEAFF	TGTGCCAGCAGCCCTAGGTACAGGGAAAACACTGAAGCTTTCTTT
TRBV6-5	TRBJ1-1	TRBD1	NA	CASSRGGRDTEAFF	TGTGCCAGCAGCCGAGGGGGCCGAGACACTGAAGCTTTCTTT
TRBV7-9	TRBJ2-4	NA	NA	CASSLAPRLSNIQYF	TGTGCCAGCAGCTTAGCGCCCCGCCTCAGTAACATTCAGTACTTC
TRBV24-1	TRBJ2-1	NA	NA	CATSGGGASYNEQFF	TGTGCCACCAGTGGTGGGGGGGCTTCCTACAATGAGCAGTTCTTC
TRBV3-1/TRBV3-2	TRBJ1-3	TRBD1	NA	CASSQYRGRTGNTIYF	TGTGCCAGCAGCCAATACAGGGGGAGGACTGGAAACACCATATATTTT
TRBV18	TRBJ2-2	NA	NA	CASSRGHTDLNTGELFF	TGTGCCAGCTCTCGGGGACACACGGACTTGAACACCGGGGAGCTGTTTTTT
TRBV4-1	TRBJ1-1	NA	NA	CASTETGMNTEAFF	TGCGCCAGCACCGAAACGGGGATGAACACTGAAGCTTTCTTT
TRBV14	TRBJ1-6	NA	NA	CASSQGGIRSPLHF	TGTGCCAGCAGCCAAGGAGGGATTCGCTCACCCCTCCACTTT
TRBV24-1	TRBJ2-1	TRBD2	NA	CATSATPRASGGSAYNEQFF	TGTGCCACCAGTGCGACTCCGAGGGCTAGCGGGGGGAGCGCCTACAATGAGCAGTTCTTC
TRBV6-6	TRBJ1-2	NA	NA	CASCRGPNYGYTF	TGTGCCAGTTGCAGGGGCCCGAACTATGGCTACACCTTC
TRBV12-3/TRBV12-4	TRBJ1-5	NA	NA	CASSPSHQPQHF	TGTGCCAGCAGTCCCAGTCATCAGCCCCAGCATTTT
TRBV15	TRBJ2-1	TRBD1	NA	CATSGLGQGASDEQFF	TGTGCCACCAGCGGGTTGGGACAGGGGGCGAGCGATGAGCAGTTCTTC
TRBV19	TRBJ2-7	NA	NA	CASSIGTESYEQYF	TGTGCCAGTAGTATAGGGACAGAGTCCTACGAGCAGTACTTC
TRBV3-1/TRBV3-2	TRBJ2-3	TRBD2	NA	CASSPGTSGGGTQYF	TGTGCCAGCAGCCCCGGGACTAGCGGGGGGGGTACGCAGTATTTT
TRBV11-1	TRBJ2-3	NA	NA	CASSLRDSTDTQYF	TGTGCCAGCAGCTTACGGGATAGCACAGATACGCAGTATTTT
TRBV11-3	TRBJ2-1	TRBD1	NA	CASSPGTVISYNEQFF	TGTGCCAGCAGCCCTGGGACAGTAATTTCCTACAATGAGCAGTTCTTC
TRBV27	TRBJ2-7	NA	NA	CASWSYEQYF	TGTGCCAGCTGGTCCTACGAGCAGTACTTC
TRBV11-2	TRBJ1-3	NA	NA	CASSLASGAGNTIYF	TGTGCCAGCAGCTTAGCGTCCGGGGCTGGAAACACCATATATTTT
TRBV2	TRBJ1-5	NA	NA	CASSQSRGGNQPQHF	TGTGCCAGCAGCCAATCAAGGGGCGGCAATCAGCCCCAGCATTTT
TRBV15	TRBJ1-2	TRBD1	NA	CATSSIRTGLNYGYTF	TGTGCCACCAGCAGCATAAGGACAGGCCTTAACTATGGCTACACCTTC
TRBV28	TRBJ1-2	NA	NA	CASSLEQGNLYGYTF	TGTGCCAGCAGTTTGGAACAGGGAAACCTCTATGGCTACACCTTC
TRBV12-5	TRBJ1-1	NA	NA	CASARDSRTEAFF	TGTGCTAGTGCCCGGGATTCAAGAACTGAAGCTTTCTTT
TRBV7-2	TRBJ2-7	NA	NA	CASSLVGTNYEQYF	TGTGCCAGCAGCTTAGTAGGGACCAATTACGAGCAGTACTTC
TRBV28	TRBJ1-4	TRBD1	NA	CASAGDRAFEKLFF	TGTGCCAGCGCAGGGGACAGGGCTTTTGAAAAACTGTTTTTT
TRBV6-2/TRBV6-3	TRBJ2-3	NA	NA	CASSYRDSKDTQYF	TGTGCCAGCAGTTACCGGGACTCCAAAGATACGCAGTATTTT
TRBV6-1	TRBJ1-2	NA	NA	CASSEHRVDGYTF	TGTGCCAGCAGTGAACACAGGGTGGATGGCTACACCTTC
TRBV5-1	TRBJ1-6	TRBD1	NA	CASSFGTGSSPLHF	TGCGCCAGCAGCTTCGGGACAGGGAGTTCACCCCTCCACTTT
TRBV6-6	TRBJ1-1	NA	NA	CASSPTWGGESGTEAFF	TGTGCCAGCAGTCCTACGTGGGGTGGTGAGAGTGGCACTGAAGCTTTCTTT
TRBV10-3	TRBJ2-7	NA	NA	CAIKGDTHEQYF	TGTGCCATCAAGGGGGACACCCACGAGCAGTACTTC
TRBV29-1	TRBJ1-6	TRBD1	NA	CSVGTGGNSPLHF	TGCAGCGTTGGGACAGGGGGCAATTCACCCCTCCACTTT
TRBV11-2	TRBJ2-7	NA	NA	CASSLVEVDEQYF	TGTGCCAGCAGCTTAGTAGAAGTCGACGAGCAGTACTTC
TRBV11-2	TRBJ2-7	TRBD1	NA	CASSGGQAKTYEQYF	TGTGCCAGCAGTGGGGGACAGGCGAAAACCTACGAGCAGTACTTC
TRBV15	TRBJ1-1	TRBD1	NA	CATSRADRVRTEAFF	TGTGCCACCAGCAGAGCAGACAGGGTGAGGACTGAAGCTTTCTTT
TRBV9	TRBJ1-2	NA	NA	CASSRSGRVAGSLNYGYTF	TGTGCCAGCAGCCGCTCCGGGAGGGTCGCAGGTAGTTTGAACTATGGCTACACCTTC
TRBV10-1	TRBJ2-4	NA	NA	CASSERAKGDLAKNIQYF	TGCGCCAGCAGTGAAAGGGCTAAAGGTGACCTCGCCAAAAACATTCAGTACTTC
TRBV5-1	TRBJ1-3	NA	NA	CASSLGTEVVGNTIYF	TGCGCCAGCAGCTTGGGGACAGAAGTGGTGGGAAACACCATATATTTT
TRBV7-3	TRBJ2-3	TRBD2	NA	CASSLLAGVTDTQYF	TGTGCCAGCAGCCTCCTAGCGGGGGTCACAGATACGCAGTATTTT
TRBV28	TRBJ1-2	NA	NA	CASSLPTPNYGYTF	TGTGCCAGCAGTTTACCCACACCGAACTATGGCTACACCTTC
TRBV18	TRBJ1-2	TRBD1	NA	CASSPGTGGGYTF	TGTGCCAGCTCACCCGGGACAGGGGGAGGCTACACCTTC
TRBV27	TRBJ1-4	TRBD1	once	CASTTGAGEKLFF	TGTGCCAGCACAACAGGGGCCGGTGAAAAACTGTTTTTT
TRBV2	TRBJ2-7	TRBD2	NA	CASRGGTSGGAGRPTYEQYF	TGTGCCAGCAGAGGAGGGACTAGCGGGGGGGCCGGGCGCCCCACTTACGAGCAGTACTTC
TRBV11-2	TRBJ2-3	NA	NA	CASSLSGSYTDTQYF	TGTGCCAGCAGCCTAAGCGGGTCCTACACAGATACGCAGTATTTT
TRBV29-1	TRBJ2-5	NA	NA	CSILGIQETQYF	TGCAGCATCCTAGGGATCCAAGAGACCCAGTACTTC